This TCR beta chain was captured by sequencing in a study of shared clonotypes between healthy human individuals (dated by TCRdb to 2020 to 2022). Some background on the complete study: The cohort included three men and a couple of women between 18 and 49 years of age. To estimate repertoire size and how much clonotypes are shared between individuals, the study performed deep sequencing of blood TCR repertoires from a few healthy adults. To increase sequencing depth and limit assay-specific biases, different laboratories used diverse techniques to prepare libraries and sequence TCR repertoires. Leukapheresis yielded between about 0.9 and 8.9 billion PBMCs per donor.

The paper as a whole reports these results and caveats: Only blood was sampled, and tissue TCR repertoires likely differ from those in blood. The small number of donors limited the genetic and exposure-history diversity represented. Pairwise subsampling indicated that sequencing depth was expected to affect the degree of clonotype sharing among donors.

Details on this clone: Its specific antigen is unknown. No quality values exist for individual bases; no much larger clone is one base distant.

TCR CDR3 regions were amplified from genomic DNA by multiplex PCR using the deep immunoSEQ assay. Extracted genomic DNA from each cell subset was distributed evenly across all wells of several immunoSEQ 96-well plates, and each plate was treated as a replicate. For unsorted PBMC, 250 to 350 ng of genomic DNA, equivalent to approximately 30,000 T cell genomes, went into each replicate PCR. Genomic DNA from unsorted PBMC was sequenced over ten immunoSEQ deep assay plates. Purified libraries were measured with a Qubit 3.0 fluorometer, size-checked on a Bioanalyzer 2100, and measured again with the KAPA Library Quantification kit. Every immunoSEQ 96-well plate was sequenced on a dedicated single-read 150-cycle Illumina NextSeq 550 flow cell. The study's own analysis went as follows. The immunoSEQ output contained only junctional sequences without quality scores, so filtering could not match that applied to full-length reads. To assign V/J genes and CDR3, sequences were annotated using PyIR, a Python wrapper for IgBLAST v1.9, with IMGT germline references. Reads were filtered out if the reads had weak V/J assignments (E-value above 1e-6), no CDR3, stop codons, out-of-frame junctions, or ambiguous translated residues. V3J clonotypes were defined by identical inferred V gene, J gene, and CDR3 amino acid sequence. Percentage overlap between repertoires was computed as shared unique clonotypes divided by the size of the smaller repertoire. Repertoire richness was assessed with RTK rarefaction, the Chao1 estimator, and Recon v2.1 estimates of unobserved clonotypes. Held by TCRdb, this immuneACCESS table contains in-frame sequences only and omits some clones. Under half of the omission traces to an unresolved V gene where checked; the cause of the rest is unknown. D and trimming were read from the DNA, whereas the V and J calls and clone size are those reported in that table. Recorded for this sample are 450,000 to 500,000 clones; around 73% of them occurred a single time. 12% of the sample lies in the top ten.

The donors were healthy, HIV-negative adults who had no recently reported acute infections or vaccinations. Every donor was a Caucasian adult living in Nashville, Tennessee, USA. In the unsorted samples, some 94 million PBMCs were counted, and genomic DNA was extracted using the QIAamp DNA Blood Mini kit. After blood collection by leukapheresis, PBMCs were isolated using Ficoll-Histopaque density gradient centrifugation and then cryopreserved in the vapor phase of liquid nitrogen. The source is a woman aged 35 to 49 in good health. Some clones in this sample may be carry-over from other donors' samples. Sequencing was performed on PBMCs.

The CDR3 reads CASSQDSGTGGNEQFF. The bases read TGCGCCAGCAGCCAAGATTCCGGGACAGGGGGCAATGAGCAGTTCTTC. In this chain, TRBV4-3 is recombined with TRBJ2-1; the central 11 bases match TRBD1. V is cut back by 0 bases and J by 6 bases, with 4 bases in the junction unmatched. The germline V gene gives CDR1 as LGHNA and CDR2 as YSLEER. Including cysteine and phenylalanine, the CDR3 has 16 amino acids. Solely the CDR3 DNA is kept, with 48 bases framed from the first base.